The sequence of this T cell receptor (beta chain) was determined in a study of naive and memory T cell subsets (dated by TCRdb to between 2016 and 2019). Notes on the research overall: The figure summarizing the skin biopsy and whole blood samples listed about 10 blood donors, 7 tuberculin skin test biopsies and 3 saline control biopsies. Usually PCR2 was run as a SYBR Green qPCR and stopped at a set threshold, although low-input samples could use end-point PCR (roughly 6 cycles) instead. Skin biopsies were taken from tuberculin skin test sites or from saline-injected control sites and were processed for RNA extraction as described before. The full study reports these points: The larger number of TCRs at tuberculin skin test sites was interpreted as T cell infiltration of a delayed type IV hypersensitivity reaction. Details of skin biopsy collection and RNA processing were not given in the paper but were referenced to earlier studies. TCR sequences were reportedly recovered from both types of skin biopsy, with far more TCRs being found at tuberculin skin test sites. The RNA-based method was acknowledged to be potentially sensitive to changes in TCR transcripts with T cell activation and differentiation.

CDR1 and CDR2, per the germline V gene, are WSHSY and SAAADI. The junction shows trimming of 6 bases on V and 6 bases on J, and the gene matches do not reach 16 bases of it. Including cysteine and phenylalanine, the CDR3 has 16 amino acids. The read is trimmed to its CDR3 DNA, 48 bases read in frame from base 1. The treatment or condition label on this specimen signifies: skin biopsy from PPD injection site in Mantoux-positive individual. Using 3' ligation of a UMI-containing oligonucleotide to TCR cDNA, the study laid out a robust and sensitive protocol to amplify, sequence and analyze TCRs. Tuberculin skin test biopsies came from sites injected with PPD in individuals with a positive Mantoux test. Total RNA was treated with RQ1 DNase, without cell sorting, prior to reverse transcription, with an input of about 1 to 1,100 ng being targeted. Libraries were prepared from skin biopsies and whole blood so that pipeline robustness could be tested in samples in which T cells form a minority population.

This clonotype was found a few times. There is no known antigen for this receptor. No base qualities exist here, and no much larger clone lies one base off it. The library was prepared using UMI-ligation and nested PCR. The ligated cDNA was amplified in four rounds of PCR with nested alpha and beta constant region primers together with the SP2 primer. For the blood and skin samples, reverse transcription of TCR RNA was done with SuperScript IV along with alpha and beta constant region primers. An oligonucleotide carrying the Illumina SP2 primer and a UMI was ligated to the cDNA 3' end using T4 RNA ligase 1. The 12-nucleotide UMI consisted of two random hexamers with an eight-base spacer between the hexamers to prevent hairpin formation. From the second PCR onward, TCR alpha and beta chain libraries were processed separately, and dual indexing was applied for multiplexing. After pooling, the indexed libraries were analyzed by capillary electrophoresis and sequenced on either an Illumina MiSeq or NextSeq. To boost base diversity and improve cluster recognition, PhiX DNA at about 5-7.5% was spiked into the libraries. The published analysis was carried out like this. UMIs were extracted from read 2 by Demultiplexor and combined with the TCR sequence from read 1, and reads were split according to sample indices. Decombinator identified V and J genes and V-J junctions, assigning each TCR a five-part identifier including V and J deletions. Collapsinator used UMIs to correct sequencing errors and PCR amplification heterogeneity, producing a UMI-based abundance for each TCR. CDR3Translator turned identifiers into nucleotide sequence, translated the nucleotide sequence into amino acids, and pulled out CDR3 regions based on terminal motifs. After normalization to the amount of input RNA, the error-corrected alpha and beta TCR counts from blood and from skin were compared. TCRdb took the public reads, trimmed them with fastp at Q25, ran MiXCR for clone calling and kept in-frame beta chains. Each CDR3 protein gets just one entry, which takes the most common genes and DNA from the rows behind it. V and J calls and clone size were set by TCRdb, not the authors. The sample table holds around 20,000 distinct CDR3 sequences, of which 5.5% to 7.5% were seen once. In total, the top ten clones hold about 6% of the sample.

This sequence was found in an adult in good health. Recombination linked TRBV10-2 to TRBJ1-2; the central 7 bases match TRBD1. The sequencing here drew on skin, taken from a tuberculin skin test site. At the DNA level, the sequence is TGCGCCAGCAGCGTATACGACAGGGAAGGGATCCATGGCTACACCTTC. Its protein reads: CASSVYDREGIHGYTF.